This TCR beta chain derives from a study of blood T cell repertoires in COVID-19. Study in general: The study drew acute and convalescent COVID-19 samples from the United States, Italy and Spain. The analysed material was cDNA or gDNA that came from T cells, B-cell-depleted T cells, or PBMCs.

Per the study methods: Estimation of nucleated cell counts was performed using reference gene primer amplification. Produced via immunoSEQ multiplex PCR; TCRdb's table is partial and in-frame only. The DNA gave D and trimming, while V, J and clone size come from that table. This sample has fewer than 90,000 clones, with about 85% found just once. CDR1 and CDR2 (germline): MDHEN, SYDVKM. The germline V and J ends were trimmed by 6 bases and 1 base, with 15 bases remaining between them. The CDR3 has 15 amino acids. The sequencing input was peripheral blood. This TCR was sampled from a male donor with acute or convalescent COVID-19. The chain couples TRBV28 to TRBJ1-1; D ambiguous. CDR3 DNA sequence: TGTGCCAGCAGCTTTTCAGGTTTTGCGAACACTGAAGCTTTCTTT. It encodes CASSFSGFANTEAFF.